What follows are 26 T cell receptor beta chains derived from one specimen sequenced in a study of T cells in Graves' hyperthyroidism and ophthalmopathy. There were TCR beta CDR3 regions amplified from RNA transcripts. The study used the HTBI primer set for a first-round RT-PCR of the TCR CDR3. TCRdb re-called the multiplex PCR reads through MiXCR, storing one row per CDR3 protein. The sample yields 600,000 to 700,000 distinct CDR3 sequences, around 15% seen once. Sequenced: blood. The receptors derive from a middle-aged woman with Graves' ophthalmopathy.

This clonotype has ten or more counts. The rearrangement links TRBV6-2 or TRBV6-3 to TRBJ2-7; TRBD2 aligns across 9 bases. The germline gives CDR1 MNHEY, CDR2 SVGEGT. With 0 bases clipped from V and 1 base from J, the junction kept 13 bases outside the gene matches. This CDR3 has 19 amino acids. CDR3 sequence reads: CASSYSRGGARDLSYEQYF. As DNA, the CDR3 is TGTGCCAGCAGTTACTCGCGCGGGGGGGCCCGGGACCTGTCCTACGAGCAGTACTTC.

The chain carries TRBV10-3 and TRBJ2-5; 9 bases are shared with TRBD2. The germline V gene encodes CDR1 ENHRY and CDR2 SYGVKD. The CDR3 covers 15 residues. After removal of 11 bases from V and 0 bases from J, the junction contained 10 bases not matched to a gene. CDR3 bases: TGTGCCTCGACAGGCGGGAGGGCCGACCAAGAGACCCAGTACTTC. Encoded protein: CASTGGRADQETQYF.

This clonotype was counted at least ten times. The chain joins TRBV6-1 to TRBJ1-2; D gene unclear. Trimming removed 7 bases from V and 0 bases from J, with 9 bases in between. Germline-derived CDR1 and CDR2 are MNHNS and SASEGT. CDR3 length equals 13 residues. CDR3 in DNA: TGTGCCAGCAATAAGCCTGCTAACTATGGCTACACCTTC. It encodes CASNKPANYGYTF.

This clonotype was counted at least ten times. The chain is built from TRBV6-2 or TRBV6-3 and TRBJ1-1; D call uncertain. Germline V gene data show CDR1 as MNHEY and CDR2 as SVGEGT. Trimming removed 2 bases from V and 5 bases from J, with 9 bases in between. This CDR3 comprises 13 residues. For the CDR3, the DNA is TGTGCCAGCAGTTACATGGCCCAGACTGAAGCTTTCTTT. This translates into CASSYMAQTEAFF.

This clonotype was picked up many times. The chain joins TRBV19 to TRBJ1-1; TRBD1 matches at 8 bases. Per germline, CDR1 LNHDA and CDR2 SQIVND (reference sequence). This CDR3 region has 14 residues. J was trimmed by 1 base and V by 7 bases; bases with no gene match: 5. CDR3 amino acids: CASIRTGRNTEAFF. CDR3 in DNA: TGTGCCAGTATCCGGACAGGGCGGAACACTGAAGCTTTCTTT.

This clonotype was found many times. J is TRBJ1-5 and V is TRBV28; tentatively, D is TRBD1 (5 bases). CDR3 size: 14 residues. The germline V and J ends were trimmed by 8 bases and 2 bases, with 13 bases remaining between them. Germline-derived CDR1 and CDR2 are MDHEN and SYDVKM. The CDR3 bases are TGTGCCAGCCGCCCAGGGAGAGGCAATCAGCCCCAGCATTTT. It is translated as CASRPGRGNQPQHF.

Many counts were recorded for this clonotype. The chain carries TRBV7-2 and TRBJ2-7, with D perhaps TRBD1 or TRBD2 (5 bases each). The length of the CDR3 is 14 residues. The ends were cut back, 4 bases at V and 0 bases at J, with 10 bases in the middle. Looked up from germline, CDR1 is SGHTA and CDR2 is FQGNSA. The CDR3 loop reads CASSSGPRSYEQYF. The CDR3 DNA is TGTGCCAGCAGCTCGGGACCGCGCTCCTACGAGCAGTACTTC.

There are many counts of this clonotype. V and J are TRBV6-2 or TRBV6-3 and TRBJ1-1; no definite D call. Looked up from germline, CDR1 is MNHEY and CDR2 is SVGEGT. This CDR3 has 13 amino acids. Trimming removed 11 bases at V and 4 bases at J, with 17 bases between. In DNA, the CDR3 is TGTGCCGCCGTATCGCAGAAACTCACTGAAGCTTTCTTT. The encoded protein is CAAVSQKLTEAFF.

This clonotype was observed a handful of times. The J gene is TRBJ2-7, the V gene TRBV20-1; weak D call: TRBD2 (6 bases). The ends were cut back, 0 bases at V and 1 base at J, with 13 bases in the middle. CDR1 and CDR2 from the germline V gene are DFQATT and SNEGSKA (reference sequence). The CDR3 is 15 residues long. The CDR3 DNA sequence: TGCAGTGCTAGAGATTTGTGGCGGGATTCCTACGAGCAGTACTTC. This encodes CSARDLWRDSYEQYF.

As to this clonotype: A clone one base away is much larger, so this may be a read error. V usage is TRBV28 and J usage is TRBJ1-5; 9 nucleotides agree with TRBD1. The length of the CDR3 is 15 residues. The V segment lost 7 bases and the J segment 6 bases; nucleotides outside the gene matches: 10. The germline V gene has CDR1 MDHEN and CDR2 SYDVKM. DNA of the CDR3: TGTGCCAGCAACTCGGACAGGGGAGGATTTCAGCCCCAGCATTTT. Amino acids: CASNSDRGGFQPQHF. Combining the CDR3 with reference TRBV28 and TRBJ1-5 gives the whole variable domain DVKVTQSSRYLVKRTGEKVFLECVQDMDHENMFWYRQDPGLGLRLIYFSYDVKMKEKGDIPEGYSVSREKKERFSLILESASTNQTSMYLCASNSDRGGFQPQHFGDGTRLSIL.

The rearrangement links TRBV5-1 to TRBJ1-3; D gene uncertain. The CDR3 spans 14 residues. V lost 0 bases and J lost 7, with 11 bases in between. Looked up from germline, CDR1 is SGHRS and CDR2 is YFSETQ. In nucleotides, the CDR3 is TGCGCCAGCAGCTTGGCCTTTGGATTCAACACCATATATTTT. Protein: CASSLAFGFNTIYF.

This clonotype came up many times. The chain couples TRBV20-1 to TRBJ1-1, with D possibly being TRBD1 (6 bases). CDR1 is DFQATT and CDR2 is SNEGSKA in the germline V gene (reference sequence). This CDR3 spans 13 amino acids. V shed 6 bases and J shed 0 bases, with 11 bases lying between them. The CDR3 DNA follows: TGCAGTGCGCAGGGGATCATGAACACTGAAGCTTTCTTT. Residues: CSAQGIMNTEAFF.

The rearrangement joins TRBV6-5 to TRBJ1-5; weak D call: TRBD1 (5 bases). Germline assignment: CDR1 MNHEY and CDR2 SVGAGI. The CDR3 consists of 15 residues. V lost 5 bases to trimming and J lost 6 bases, with 17 bases between them. This CDR3 is CASSTSQGIGQPQHF. CDR3 coding DNA: TGTGCCAGCAGTACATCGCAGGGCATCGGTCAGCCCCAGCATTTT.

This clonotype was found a few times. The chain has TRBV4-2 and TRBJ2-7, with a possible D match to TRBD2 (5 bases). This CDR3 region has 17 residues. Trimming stripped 0 bases from V and 0 bases from J, with 15 bases between. CDR1 LGHNA and CDR2 YNFKEQ come from the germline V gene. The CDR3 DNA is TGTGCCAGCAGCCAAGATCACAGCGGCCTTAGCTCCTACGAGCAGTACTTC. Translated: CASSQDHSGLSSYEQYF.

This clonotype appeared a few times. This chain joins TRBV12-3 or TRBV12-4 and TRBJ1-4; 9 bases are a match to TRBD1. The CDR3 is 16 amino acids. Unmatched junction bases numbered 8, after V lost 1 base and J lost 8 bases. The CDR3 bases are TGTGCCAGCAGTTTAGGGATGGGACAGGGACGGGAAAAACTGTTTTTT. It translates to CASSLGMGQGREKLFF.

This clonotype was counted at least ten times. DNA of the CDR3: TGTGCCAGCACTGATACAGGGTACAATCAGCCCCAGCATTTT. Translating it yields CASTDTGYNQPQHF. This chain links TRBV6-2 or TRBV6-3 with TRBJ1-5; D is perhaps TRBD1 (6 bases). Trimming took off 7 bases at V and 3 bases at J, with 13 bases between the two ends. The CDR3 is made up of 14 amino acids. CDR1 MNHEY and CDR2 SVGEGT come from the germline V gene.

This clonotype appeared many times. The chain recombines TRBV15 with TRBJ1-2; D unresolved. Germline V gene sequence: CDR1 LNHNV, CDR2 YYDKDF (reference sequence). Deletions cut 3 bases from V and 3 bases from J, with 11 bases between. CDR3 size: 14 residues. DNA for the CDR3: TGTGCCACCAGCAGTGGCGGGTTTGACTATGGCTACACCTTC. Its translation is CATSSGGFDYGYTF.

This clonotype showed up many times. The chain uses TRBV28 and TRBJ1-5; TRBD1 matches at 7 bases. With V trimmed by 2 bases and J by 0 bases, 7 bases remained unmatched. Germline CDR1 and CDR2: MDHEN and SYDVKM. There are 17 residues in the CDR3. CDR3 nucleotides: TGTGCCAGCAGTTTACGCGGGGGACAGTATAGCAATCAGCCCCAGCATTTT. Amino acids: CASSLRGGQYSNQPQHF. Full variable domain (remainder filled in from reference TRBV28 and TRBJ1-5): DVKVTQSSRYLVKRTGEKVFLECVQDMDHENMFWYRQDPGLGLRLIYFSYDVKMKEKGDIPEGYSVSREKKERFSLILESASTNQTSMYLCASSLRGGQYSNQPQHFGDGTRLSIL.

This clonotype has at least ten counts. V usage is TRBV7-9 and J usage is TRBJ2-7; TRBD1 aligns across 7 bases. Losses at the gene ends were 2 bases for V and 0 bases for J; bases not matched to a gene: 4. From germline, CDR1 is SEHNR and CDR2 FQNEAQ (reference sequence). CDR3 length: 15 amino acids. The CDR3 here is CASSLSQGNSYEQYF. The DNA of the CDR3 is TGTGCCAGCAGCTTATCACAGGGGAACTCCTACGAGCAGTACTTC.

The gene calls are TRBV12-3 or TRBV12-4 and TRBJ2-7, with 11 bases lining up with TRBD1. Trimming took 6 bases from V and 4 from J; bases not matched to a gene: 8. This CDR3 has 15 residues. The CDR3 nucleotides are TGTGCCAGCAGCCCCGGGACAGGGGGACGGTACGAGCAGTACTTC. This codes for CASSPGTGGRYEQYF.

The rearrangement links TRBV10-3 to TRBJ1-2; D remains ambiguous. Germline values: CDR1 ENHRY, CDR2 SYGVKD. The CDR3 has 15 amino acids. Trimming stripped 2 bases from V and 4 bases from J, with 14 bases between. The CDR3 DNA reads as TGTGCCATCAGTGAGAGGAGGAGAGTCATCTATGGCTACACCTTC. Translated, it gives CAISERRRVIYGYTF.

This clonotype was found many times. This rearrangement joins TRBV28 to TRBJ1-2; the D gene is possibly TRBD1 (5 bases). The CDR3 totals 14 residues. V was cut by 5 bases and J by 7 bases, with 17 bases left in between. Per germline, CDR1 MDHEN and CDR2 SYDVKM. CDR3 loop: CASSLGRGVGGYTF. The CDR3, as DNA: TGTGCCAGCAGTCTAGGAAGGGGCGTAGGTGGCTACACCTTC.

This clonotype was counted only a few times. The rearrangement joins TRBV5-1 to TRBJ2-7; unclear D gene. This CDR3 has 16 amino acids. The germline V gene has CDR1 SGHRS and CDR2 YFSETQ. V shed 4 bases and J shed 2 bases, with 19 bases lying between them. The CDR3 sequence is CASSPRTPVTPYEQYF. The CDR3 coding sequence is TGCGCCAGCAGCCCGAGAACCCCCGTAACCCCCTACGAGCAGTACTTC.

This clonotype was picked up many times. The chain couples TRBV28 to TRBJ2-5; 8 nucleotides match TRBD2. CDR3 length: 12 amino acids. J lost 2 bases, V lost 7 bases, and 0 bases had no gene match. Germline-derived CDR1 and CDR2 are MDHEN and SYDVKM. The CDR3 reads CASKRGQETQYF. The CDR3 nucleotides are TGTGCCAGCAAGCGGGGGCAAGAGACCCAGTACTTC.

The table lists this clonotype with a few counts. This chain uses TRBV20-1 with TRBJ2-7; 14 nucleotides match TRBD2. V lost 6 bases and J lost 0; bases outside the gene matches: 4. Germline values: CDR1 DFQATT, CDR2 SNEGSKA (reference sequence). This CDR3 comprises 15 residues. The CDR3 DNA is TGCAGTGCAGGGACTAGCGGGAGTAGCTCCTACGAGCAGTACTTC. Encoded protein: CSAGTSGSSSYEQYF.

This clonotype was counted at least ten times. This chain links TRBV2 with TRBJ2-7; D ambiguous. The CDR3 extends over 16 amino acids. CDR1 is SNHLY, CDR2 FYNNEI, per germline. Trimming left V 5 bases short and J 3 bases short, with 20 bases between. CDR3 protein: CASSSEARRTDYEQYF. As DNA, the CDR3 is TGTGCCAGCAGTTCCGAAGCCCGCCGAACTGACTACGAGCAGTACTTC.